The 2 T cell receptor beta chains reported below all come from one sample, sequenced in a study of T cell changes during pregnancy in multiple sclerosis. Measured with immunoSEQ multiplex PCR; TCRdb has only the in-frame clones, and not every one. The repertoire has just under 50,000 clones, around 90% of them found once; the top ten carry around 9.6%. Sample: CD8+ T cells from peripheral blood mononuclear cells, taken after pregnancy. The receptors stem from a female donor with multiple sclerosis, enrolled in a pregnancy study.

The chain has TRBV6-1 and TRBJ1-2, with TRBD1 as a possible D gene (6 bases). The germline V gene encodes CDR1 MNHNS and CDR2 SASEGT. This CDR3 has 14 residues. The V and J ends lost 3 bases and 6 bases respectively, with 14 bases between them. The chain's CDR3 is CASSDYRDKHGYTF. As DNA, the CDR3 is TGTGCCAGCAGTGATTACCGGGACAAACATGGCTACACCTTC.

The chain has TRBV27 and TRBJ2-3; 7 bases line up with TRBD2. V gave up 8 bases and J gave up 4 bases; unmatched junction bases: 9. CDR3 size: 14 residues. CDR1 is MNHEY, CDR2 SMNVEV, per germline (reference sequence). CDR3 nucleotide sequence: TGTGCCAGCCACCCCGGGGGGTGGGCAGATACGCAGTATTTT. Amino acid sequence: CASHPGGWADTQYF.